The T cell receptor (beta chain) under discussion was sequenced for a study of radiation and T cells in renal cell carcinoma. In the study overall: Nephrectomy followed 15 Gy stereotactic body radiation by 4 weeks. Overall study results and limits: Baseline intratumoral clonotype presence is unknown without pretreatment biopsies.

This clone has only one observation. Its antigen is currently unknown. Trimming stripped 4 bases from V and 5 bases from J, with 21 bases between. From germline, CDR1 is GTSNPN and CDR2 SVGIG (reference sequence). This CDR3 spans 16 amino acids. The time point was: blood 2 weeks post-SBRT. This sample's treatment: 15 Gy SBRT to primary tumor, nephrectomy 4 weeks later. Serial blood draws occurred at baseline and 2 and 4 weeks post-SBRT. Clear cell pathology was present in this patient's renal cell carcinoma. Only in-frame clones appear in the TCRdb table, and some are missing; sequencing was by immunoSEQ multiplex PCR. Of about 47,000 clones in the sample, 80% are singletons; the top ten hold less than 30%.

The TCR was taken from a woman in her sixties or seventies with renal cell carcinoma. This rearrangement joins TRBV30 to TRBJ2-1; TRBD1 or TRBD2 may be the D gene (5 bases each). Here the sequenced sample was blood, taken from a patient whose treatment included radiotherapy and nephrectomy. The CDR3 nucleotides are TGTGCCTGGACCCGTCTGGGGCGGGCCTTCAACAATGAGCAGTTCTTC. It specifies CAWTRLGRAFNNEQFF.